A selection of T cell receptor beta chains follows, all from one sample in a study of CD8+CD57+ T cells in acquired aplastic anemia. From the reads, TCRdb called clonotypes with MiXCR, one entry per CDR3 protein. This sample yields roughly 160,000 distinct CDR3 sequences, of which roughly 43% are seen a single time; approximately 2.9% belongs to the top ten. The specimen sequenced was sorted CD4+, CD8+, or CD8+CD57+ T cells (not recorded which) from PBMCs. These receptors came from a human donor with aplastic anemia. CDR3s leave out the opening cysteine and the closing phenylalanine or tryptophan. Some rows have no size entry. The others give once, few or many, or a class for an expanded clone.

v_call,j_call,clone_size,cdr3_aa
TRBV5-5,TRBJ1-5,many,ASSLYGQPQH
TRBV2,TRBJ1-2,NA,ASSRDGGYT
TRBV25-1,TRBJ2-3,NA,ASSEFVRGGDTQY
TRBV19,TRBJ2-7,NA,ASSIRRSFFGQEQY
TRBV19,TRBJ1-5,many,ASSILFGPQH
TRBV24-1,TRBJ2-5,NA,ATSGTGSNNQPQY
TRBV20-1,TRBJ2-5,NA,SADRVQETQY
TRBV11-1,TRBJ1-5,NA,ASSHTAGTFNQPQH
TRBV9,TRBJ1-1,many,ASSVDQMNTEAF
TRBV7-9,TRBJ1-1,NA,ASTGGTEAF
TRBV12-3/TRBV12-4,TRBJ2-7,many,ASSSRQGQSYEQY
TRBV3-1,TRBJ1-2,many,ASSQNSVSDYGYT
TRBV5-5,TRBJ1-5,many,ASSLGPSSNQPQH
TRBV11-2,TRBJ2-3,few,ASSLSGRAMNTQY
TRBV29-1,TRBJ2-1,few,SVASATSRTYNEQF
TRBV29-1,TRBJ1-1,many,SVYGNTEAF
TRBV7-6,TRBJ2-7,NA,ASSVSGVGGEQY
TRBV6-1,TRBJ2-5,many,ASKAPGQGLETQY
TRBV29-1,TRBJ2-3,NA,SVGQGAGDTQY
TRBV7-9,TRBJ2-5,NA,ASSLTGGPETQY
TRBV2,TRBJ2-7,NA,ASSEYRGTYEQC
TRBV6-1,TRBJ2-1,NA,ASSEPGQGARNEQF
TRBV20-1,TRBJ2-7,NA,SASSRGYEQY
TRBV10-1,NA,NA,ACSEGTGQSYEQY
TRBV7-9,TRBJ2-3,NA,AYQGDTQY
TRBV3-1,TRBJ1-6,NA,ASSLGTGIPSPLH
TRBV4-2,TRBJ2-5,NA,ASSQGGLAGGLQETQY
TRBV3-1,TRBJ1-5,NA,ASSFLSNQPRH